This TCR beta chain appears in the sequencing data of a study of cytomegalovirus exposure and HLA in healthy donors. As regards this clone: Its matching antigen is unknown.

Both 60 Vbeta primers and 13 Jbeta primers went into the PCR. The data were produced by immunoSEQ multiplex PCR, yet TCRdb's version contains in-frame clones alone and is incomplete. The sample lists around 190,000 clones, about nine tenths occurring once. Study-wide findings and caveats: Analyses of presence and absence presupposed an approximately uniform sequencing depth across donors. According to the study, approximately 150 TCR beta chains were cytomegalovirus-associated.

Trimming shortened V by 5 bases and J by 5 bases, and 12 bases separated the two germline ends. This CDR3 region has 14 residues. The germline CDR1 and CDR2 sequences are MRHNA and SNTAGT. The receptor was derived from a boy younger than 10 in good health and CMV-seronegative. The sequenced material came from PBMCs. The V and J genes are TRBV6-4 and TRBJ2-2; TRBD1 is a possible D gene (6 bases). DNA of the CDR3: TGTGCCAGCAGTCCTATCCAGGGGACCGGGGAGCTGTTTTTT. Protein product: CASSPIQGTGELFF.